The clone carrying this T cell receptor beta chain was seen a single time. This sample is part of a study of spatial heterogeneity in lung cancer. Time point denoted: sample taken at primary tumor resection. Sequencing covered unsorted whole RNA taken from tumor, nontumor lung or frozen PBMC. TCRdb re-called the 5' RACE reads through MiXCR, storing one row per CDR3 protein. The data show about 92,000 distinct CDR3 sequences, 12% seen once. The sequence derives from a male donor with early-stage non-small cell lung cancer. Sequenced material: PBMCs, taken at surgery.

The CDR3 bases are TGCAGTGCTAGATTCGGGACGGTCTCCTACGAGCAGTACTTC. Protein: CSARFGTVSYEQYF. V and J are TRBV20-1 and TRBJ2-7; D is perhaps TRBD1 or TRBD2 (5 bases each). The V gene lost 2 bases and the J gene lost 0 bases, with 11 bases spanning the gap. The CDR3 contains 14 residues. Germline assignment: CDR1 DFQATT and CDR2 SNEGSKA (reference sequence).